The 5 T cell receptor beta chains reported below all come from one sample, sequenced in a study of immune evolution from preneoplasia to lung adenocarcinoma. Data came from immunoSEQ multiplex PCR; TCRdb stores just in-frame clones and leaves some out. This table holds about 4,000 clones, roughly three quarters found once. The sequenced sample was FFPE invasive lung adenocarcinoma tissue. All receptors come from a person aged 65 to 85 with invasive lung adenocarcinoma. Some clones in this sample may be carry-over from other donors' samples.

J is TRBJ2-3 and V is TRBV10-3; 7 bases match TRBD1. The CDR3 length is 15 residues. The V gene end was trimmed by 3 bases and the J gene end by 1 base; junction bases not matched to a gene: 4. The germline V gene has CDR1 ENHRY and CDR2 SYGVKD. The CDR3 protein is CAISDWQGGTDTQYF. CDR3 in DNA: TGTGCCATCAGTGATTGGCAGGGGGGCACAGATACGCAGTATTTT.

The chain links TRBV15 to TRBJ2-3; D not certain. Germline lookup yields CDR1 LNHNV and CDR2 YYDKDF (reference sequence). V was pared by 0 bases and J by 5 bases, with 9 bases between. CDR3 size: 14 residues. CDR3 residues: CATSRDALVDTQYF. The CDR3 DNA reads TGTGCCACCAGCAGAGATGCCCTGGTAGATACGCAGTATTTT. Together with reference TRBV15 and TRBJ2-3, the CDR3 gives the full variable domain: DAMVIQNPRYQVTQFGKPVTLSCSQTLNHNVMYWYQQKSSQAPKLLFHYYDKDFNNEADTPDNFQSRRPNTSFCFLDIRSPGLGDTAMYLCATSRDALVDTQYFGPGTRLTVL.

CDR3 residues: CACTTGRGGQETQYF. The CDR3 nucleotides are TGTGCCTGTACCACAGGGAGGGGAGGCCAAGAGACCCAGTACTTC. The genes are TRBV30 and TRBJ2-5, with D possibly being TRBD2 (7 bases). V was clipped by 6 bases and J by 1 base, with 18 bases between them. The germline V gene has CDR1 GTSNPN and CDR2 SVGIG (reference sequence). There are 15 residues in the CDR3.

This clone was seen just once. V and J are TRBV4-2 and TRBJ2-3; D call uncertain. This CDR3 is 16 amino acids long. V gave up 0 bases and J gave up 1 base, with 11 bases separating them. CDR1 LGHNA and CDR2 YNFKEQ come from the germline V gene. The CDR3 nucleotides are TGTGCCAGCAGCCAAGAATCACCACCTCGCACAGATACGCAGTATTTT. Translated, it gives CASSQESPPRTDTQYF.

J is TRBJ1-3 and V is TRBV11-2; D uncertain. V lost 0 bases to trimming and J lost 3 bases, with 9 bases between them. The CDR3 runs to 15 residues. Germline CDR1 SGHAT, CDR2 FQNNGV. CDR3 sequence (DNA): TGTGCCAGCAGCTTAGATTCCCCGCATGGAAACACCATATATTTT. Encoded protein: CASSLDSPHGNTIYF.